This T cell receptor beta chain was identified during a study of cytomegalovirus exposure and HLA in healthy donors. Notes on the study in general: That first-cohort TCR clusters tended to co-occur in the approximately 110 validation repertoires was found in a later analysis. Cytomegalovirus-associated status was assigned to approximately 160 TCR beta chains. Across donors, most TCRs were seen rarely, yet some public ones were widespread.

The donors were part of the 120-subject validation cohort, which stood apart from the roughly 670-subject first cohort. Comments on this clone: Antigen unknown.

Profiling relied on immunoSEQ multiplex PCR, and the TCRdb table lists in-frame clones only, not all of them. The profile shows 100,000 or so clones, around 86% of them singletons. V was clipped by 0 bases and J by 6 bases, with 6 bases between them. CDR3 size: 13 residues. Germline CDR1 is MGHRA and CDR2 is YSYEKL. This TCR derives from a woman aged 18 to 35 in good health and CMV-seropositive. Sample: PBMCs. V usage is TRBV4-1 and J usage is TRBJ1-3; no clear D. The CDR3, as DNA: TGCGCCAGCAGCCAAGATCCCCAAAACACCATATATTTT. Encoded protein: CASSQDPQNTIYF.